Listed below are T cell receptor beta chains from one sample, sequenced in a study of T cells in Graves' hyperthyroidism and ophthalmopathy. Via MiXCR, TCRdb re-called the multiplex PCR reads, giving one row per CDR3 protein. The sample lists roughly 500,000 distinct CDR3 sequences, 24% occurring once. What was sequenced was blood. The receptor source for this set is a woman aged 25-40 years with Graves' ophthalmopathy. Both conserved end residues are part of each CDR3. D genes are given only for firm matches. Size tells how often a clone was seen (once, few, many) or the class of an expanded clone, and some rows leave it out.

V,D,J,size,CDR3,DNA
TRBV10-3,TRBD1,TRBJ1-2,NA,CAISGPGTAYGYTF,TGTGCCATCAGTGGCCCTGGGACAGCATATGGCTACACCTTC
TRBV7-3,TRBD1,TRBJ2-4,few,CASSLYRGGIKYF,TGTGCCAGCAGCTTATATCGAGGGGGCATTAAGTACTTC
TRBV7-8,NA,TRBJ1-1,many,CASSIPPMGNTEAFF,TGTGCCAGCAGCATTCCTCCTATGGGGAACACTGAAGCTTTCTTT
TRBV30,TRBD1,TRBJ1-1,NA,CAWTHSTGSTEAFF,TGTGCCTGGACCCACTCGACAGGGAGTACTGAAGCTTTCTTT
TRBV11-2,NA,TRBJ2-7,once,CASSVSGRYEQYF,TGTGCCAGCAGCGTTTCGGGGAGATACGAGCAGTACTTC
TRBV19,NA,TRBJ2-7,NA,CASRGGRYEQYF,TGTGCCAGTAGGGGTGGTAGGTACGAGCAGTACTTC
TRBV30,TRBD1,TRBJ2-2,many,CAWRARGTGELFF,TGTGCCTGGAGGGCCAGGGGGACCGGGGAGCTGTTTTTT
TRBV15,TRBD1,TRBJ1-1,many,CATSAQTGREAFF,TGTGCCACCAGCGCCCAGACAGGGCGCGAAGCTTTCTTT
TRBV11-2,NA,TRBJ2-6,many,CASSTRWGQMDSGANVLTF,TGTGCCAGCAGCACCAGATGGGGACAAATGGACTCTGGGGCCAACGTCCTGACTTTC
TRBV28,NA,TRBJ2-5,many,CASSFRANLVTQYF,TGTGCCAGCAGTTTCAGGGCCAACCTAGTGACCCAGTACTTC
TRBV6-1,NA,TRBJ2-6,many,CASSEFSYRSSGANVLTF,TGTGCCAGCAGTGAATTTTCATATCGGAGCTCTGGGGCCAACGTCCTGACTTTC
TRBV2,NA,TRBJ2-7,many,CASRAETYEQYF,TGTGCCAGCAGGGCAGAAACCTACGAGCAGTACTTC
TRBV12-3/TRBV12-4,NA,TRBJ1-5,NA,CASSLAVREGQPQHF,TGTGCCAGCAGTTTAGCGGTACGGGAGGGTCAGCCCCAGCATTTT
TRBV5-1,TRBD1,TRBJ2-7,many,CASSSDRGGYEQYF,TGCGCCAGCAGTTCGGACAGGGGGGGCTACGAGCAGTACTTC
TRBV27,TRBD1,TRBJ2-7,NA,CASSSVHTQGAYEQYF,TGTGCCAGCAGTTCCGTCCATACACAGGGGGCCTACGAGCAGTACTTC
TRBV24-1,TRBD1,TRBJ2-5,few,CATSDTGTGGGETQYF,TGTGCCACCAGTGACACCGGGACAGGGGGCGGCGAGACCCAGTACTTC
TRBV19,NA,TRBJ1-1,many,CASSERGTEAFF,TGTGCCAGTTCGGAGAGGGGAACTGAAGCTTTCTTT
TRBV7-8,TRBD2,TRBJ2-7,few,CASSHRGRELEQYF,TGTGCCAGCAGTCACCGCGGGAGAGAACTAGAGCAGTACTTC
TRBV20-1,TRBD1,TRBJ2-2,many,CSAQGAWSGELFF,TGCAGCGCTCAGGGGGCATGGTCCGGGGAGCTGTTTTTT
TRBV30,NA,TRBJ1-5,many,CAWCTGNNQPQHF,TGTGCCTGGTGCACGGGGAACAATCAGCCCCAGCATTTT
TRBV7-2,TRBD2,TRBJ2-5,NA,CASSLAGTSSETQYF,TGTGCCAGCAGCTTAGCCGGGACTAGTTCAGAGACCCAGTACTTC
TRBV15,NA,TRBJ1-1,NA,CATSRPFAGGNTEAFF,TGTGCCACCAGCAGACCTTTTGCTGGAGGGAACACTGAAGCTTTCTTT
TRBV20-1,NA,TRBJ1-5,NA,CSARAGREGQPQHF,TGCAGTGCTAGGGCAGGGAGGGAGGGTCAGCCCCAGCATTTT
TRBV25-1,NA,TRBJ2-7,many,CASSEYGRTSYEQYF,TGTGCCAGCAGTGAATATGGGAGGACCTCCTACGAGCAGTACTTC
TRBV12-3/TRBV12-4,TRBD1,TRBJ1-2,few,CASRKTGGMGIGYTF,TGTGCCAGCAGAAAAACAGGGGGCATGGGCATTGGCTACACCTTC
TRBV7-2,NA,TRBJ2-5,NA,CASRNRGGQETQYF,TGTGCCAGCAGGAATCGGGGCGGGCAAGAGACCCAGTACTTC
TRBV19,NA,TRBJ2-7,NA,CASSIQESYEQYF,TGTGCCAGTAGTATCCAGGAATCCTACGAGCAGTACTTC
TRBV4-1,NA,TRBJ2-5,few,CASSQDGRAGETQYF,TGCGCCAGCAGCCAAGATGGGCGGGCGGGGGAGACCCAGTACTTC
TRBV15,NA,TRBJ2-7,many,CATSGGLSYEQYF,TGTGCCACCAGCGGCGGGTTGTCCTACGAGCAGTACTTC
TRBV10-3,TRBD1,TRBJ1-1,many,CAISELDRGILTEAFF,TGTGCCATCAGTGAGCTAGACAGGGGTATTTTGACTGAAGCTTTCTTT
TRBV12-3/TRBV12-4,NA,TRBJ2-7,NA,CASSLLIGSYDQYF,TGTGCCAGCAGTTTACTCATAGGGTCCTACGATCAGTACTTC
TRBV28,TRBD2,TRBJ2-2,NA,CASSSTGTSGIRGELFF,TGTGCCAGCAGTTCAACCGGGACTAGCGGGATCAGAGGGGAGCTGTTTTTT
TRBV12-3/TRBV12-4,NA,TRBJ1-1,many,CASSSGIEAFF,TGTGCCAGCAGTTCAGGGATTGAAGCTTTCTTT
TRBV4-1,NA,TRBJ1-5,NA,CASIPDPNSNQPQHF,TGCGCCAGCATCCCCGACCCTAATAGCAATCAGCCCCAGCATTTT
TRBV7-3,TRBD1,TRBJ2-2,many,CASRGGTGDTGELFF,TGTGCCAGCAGAGGGGGGACAGGGGACACCGGGGAGCTGTTTTTT
TRBV29-1,TRBD2,TRBJ2-5,many,CSVEVAGGETQYF,TGCAGCGTTGAAGTAGCGGGAGGGGAGACCCAGTACTTC
TRBV2,NA,TRBJ1-5,many,CASSPGQSGQPQHF,TGTGCCAGCAGCCCCGGACAGTCGGGTCAGCCCCAGCATTTT
TRBV7-2,NA,TRBJ1-2,many,CASSPGGVSGYTF,TGTGCCAGCAGCCCAGGCGGGGTTTCGGGCTACACCTTC
TRBV19,NA,TRBJ1-2,many,CASSRGISANYGYTF,TGTGCCAGTAGTCGGGGGATATCGGCTAACTATGGCTACACCTTC
TRBV2,TRBD1,TRBJ1-1,NA,CASTTGTGGRGTEAFF,TGTGCCAGTACAACCGGGACAGGGGGCAGGGGCACTGAAGCTTTCTTT
TRBV20-1,TRBD1,TRBJ2-7,many,CSARDRNRNEQYF,TGCAGTGCTCGGGACAGGAACCGAAACGAGCAGTACTTC
TRBV24-1,NA,TRBJ2-2,few,CATSEPGHGGELFF,TGTGCCACCAGTGAACCGGGACATGGAGGGGAGCTGTTTTTT
TRBV12-3/TRBV12-4,NA,TRBJ1-3,NA,CASRARGAGNTIYF,TGTGCCAGCAGGGCGCGGGGAGCTGGAAACACCATATATTTT
TRBV19,NA,TRBJ2-7,once,CASRPGQRYEQYF,TGTGCCAGTAGACCGGGACAACGCTACGAGCAGTACTTC
TRBV20-1,TRBD1,TRBJ1-5,NA,CSARGPGQGAGQPQHF,TGCAGTGCTAGAGGACCGGGACAGGGGGCTGGTCAGCCCCAGCATTTT
TRBV7-8,TRBD1,TRBJ2-2,many,CASSSDRGLTSGELFF,TGTGCCAGCAGCTCCGACAGGGGCTTGACTTCCGGGGAGCTGTTTTTT
TRBV6-5,NA,TRBJ1-2,NA,CASSYSHRVGGYTF,TGTGCCAGCAGTTACTCCCACAGGGTGGGTGGCTACACCTTC
TRBV10-3,NA,TRBJ1-1,many,CAISEVDLTEAFF,TGTGCCATCAGTGAGGTAGACCTTACTGAAGCTTTCTTT
TRBV7-8,TRBD1,TRBJ1-1,many,CASRVRDRSLWAEAFF,TGTGCCAGCAGGGTCCGGGACAGGTCCCTATGGGCTGAAGCTTTCTTT
TRBV6-1,TRBD1,TRBJ1-1,NA,CASSRDNRGRRTEAFF,TGTGCCAGCAGTCGCGATAACAGGGGGCGAAGGACTGAAGCTTTCTTT
TRBV6-1,NA,TRBJ2-4,NA,CASSGLEGRAIQYF,TGTGCCAGCAGTGGGTTAGAGGGGCGAGCCATTCAGTACTTC
TRBV15,NA,TRBJ1-3,NA,CATSSYRVGNTIYF,TGTGCCACCAGCAGCTACAGGGTAGGAAACACCATATATTTT
TRBV12-3/TRBV12-4,TRBD1,TRBJ1-5,NA,CASSLETGSMAAQHF,TGTGCCAGCAGTTTAGAGACAGGGAGTATGGCAGCCCAGCATTTT
TRBV6-1,TRBD1,TRBJ2-2,NA,CASSSDRGTGDTGELFF,TGTGCCAGCAGTAGCGATCGGGGGACAGGGGACACCGGGGAGCTGTTTTTT
TRBV6-2/TRBV6-3,NA,TRBJ2-5,many,CASRGALQETQYF,TGTGCCAGCCGGGGGGCGTTGCAGGAGACCCAGTACTTC
TRBV18,NA,TRBJ2-7,many,CASSPGIRQASYEQYF,TGTGCCAGCTCACCAGGTATCCGACAGGCCTCCTACGAGCAGTACTTC
TRBV4-2,NA,TRBJ1-2,many,CASSQDWGLVYGYTF,TGTGCCAGCAGCCAAGATTGGGGACTCGTCTATGGCTACACCTTC
TRBV6-1,TRBD1,TRBJ1-1,many,CASSRQGWTEAFF,TGTGCCAGCAGTAGACAGGGTTGGACTGAAGCTTTCTTT
TRBV15,NA,TRBJ2-7,NA,CATSPRLNYEQYF,TGTGCCACCAGCCCCCGACTAAACTACGAGCAGTACTTC